This T cell receptor beta chain originates from a study of blood T cell repertoires in COVID-19. Only in-frame clones appear in the TCRdb table, and some are missing; sequencing was by immunoSEQ multiplex PCR. The repertoire holds roughly 180,000 clones, about 86% seen once, with less than 1% in the top ten. CDR3 length: 15 residues. The germline gives CDR1 SNHLY, CDR2 FYNNEI. V was clipped by 4 bases and J by 1 base, with 8 bases between them. J is TRBJ2-6 and V is TRBV2; maybe TRBD2 (5 bases). This clonotype originated in a young man with acute or convalescent COVID-19. Sequencing used peripheral blood. The CDR3 reads CASSVRESGANVLTF. CDR3 DNA: TGTGCCAGCAGTGTGAGGGAGTCTGGGGCCAACGTCCTGACTTTC. The whole variable domain, remainder taken from reference TRBV2 and TRBJ2-6, is EPEVTQTPSHQVTQMGQEVILRCVPISNHLYFYWYRQILGQKVEFLVSFYNNEISEKSEIFDDQFSVERPDGSNFTLKIRSTKLEDSAMYFCASSVRESGANVLTFGAGSRLTVL.